This TCR beta chain was identified during a study of shared clonotypes between healthy human individuals. As regards this clone: Antigen specificity is unknown.

Method: immunoSEQ multiplex PCR; TCRdb's copy keeps in-frame clones and lacks some. The repertoire consists of around 2.1 million clones, with around 95% occurring once and the leading ten covering roughly 0.13%. Whole-study findings and limits: In this cohort, only blood was sampled, and tissue repertoires likely differ.

The J segment lost 6 bases and the V segment lost 6 bases, leaving 8 bases of the junction unmatched. The CDR3 sequence is 13 residues long. Germline V CDR1 and CDR2: SGHAT, FQNNGV. The receptor's source is a man in his late teens or twenties in good health. This chain links TRBV11-2 with TRBJ2-7; TRBD1 aligns across 7 bases. The sample taken for sequencing was naive CD4+ T cells sorted from blood. Subset noted: CD45RA+ positively selected. The CDR3 coding sequence is TGTGCCAGCAGGACGTCAGGGGGATCCGAGCAGTACTTC. Its protein product is CASRTSGGSEQYF.